One T cell receptor beta chain is described in this entry. This sample was taken from a study of regulatory dendritic cells for organ transplantation. Naive CD45RA+ and memory CD45RO+ CD4+ or CD8+ T cells were FACS-sorted. This CDR3 region has 13 residues. The V gene lost 0 bases and the J gene lost 2 bases, with 4 bases spanning the gap. Germline-derived CDR1 and CDR2 are SGHNT and YYREEE (reference sequence). The data were produced by immunoSEQ multiplex PCR, yet TCRdb's version contains in-frame clones alone and is incomplete. The top ten hold around 0.12% of the sample, which has about 38,000 clones, around nine tenths seen once.

The V call is TRBV5-4, the J call TRBJ2-3; no reliable D call. The receptor's source is a human donor in good health. The sample comprised naive CD8+ T cells from blood. Subset noted: CD45RA+ naive T cells. The CDR3 loop reads CASSLGTTDTQYF. Written as DNA, the CDR3 is TGTGCCAGCAGCTTGGGCACCACAGATACGCAGTATTTT. The whole variable domain, filled in from reference TRBV5-4 and TRBJ2-3, reads ETGVTQSPTHLIKTRGQQVTLRCSSQSGHNTVSWYQQALGQGPQFIFQYYREEENGRGNFPPRFSGLQFPNYSSELNVNALELDDSALYLCASSLGTTDTQYFGPGTRLTVL.